Following are 10 T cell receptor beta chains from one sample sequenced in a study of cytomegalovirus exposure and HLA in healthy donors. Amplification used 60 Vbeta primers and 13 Jbeta primers. Using immunoSEQ multiplex PCR, the repertoire was profiled, and TCRdb retains in-frame clones only, with some absent. Among some 190,000 clones, 65% to 85% were seen once, and the ten largest hold about 1.3%. Material: PBMCs. These receptors were collected from a girl aged 10-17 years in good health and CMV-seropositive.

The gene calls are TRBV19 and TRBJ2-7; D possibly corresponds to TRBD2 (5 bases). Germline values: CDR1 LNHDA, CDR2 SQIVND (reference sequence). The germline V and J ends were trimmed by 3 bases and 2 bases, with 11 bases remaining between them. This CDR3 has 14 amino acids. The CDR3 loop is CASSMGDMAYEQYF. As DNA, the CDR3 is TGTGCCAGTAGTATGGGAGACATGGCCTACGAGCAGTACTTC.

The gene calls are TRBV19 and TRBJ1-1, with D maybe TRBD1 (6 bases). This CDR3 contains 14 residues. Trimming stripped 5 bases from V and 10 bases from J, with 20 bases between. CDR1 and CDR2 (germline): LNHDA, SQIVND (reference sequence). The CDR3 here is CASSPRTARYGAFF. The CDR3 region has the DNA TGTGCCAGTAGTCCAAGGACAGCCCGGTATGGAGCTTTCTTT.

The chain's CDR3 is CASSEKRTSGTNEQFF. CDR3 DNA sequence: TGTGCCAGCAGTGAGAAAAGGACTAGCGGGACAAATGAGCAGTTCTTC. This chain connects TRBV25-1 to TRBJ2-1, with 12 bases lining up with TRBD2. The CDR3 totals 16 residues. The V gene's germline CDR1 is MGHDK and CDR2 SYGVNS. Trimming removed 3 bases from V and 7 bases from J; junction bases left unmatched: 7.

The genes are TRBV4-1 and TRBJ2-1, with TRBD2 matching over 8 bases. Germline CDR1 reads MGHRA; CDR2 reads YSYEKL. The CDR3 contains 14 residues. Germline trimming cut 3 bases from V and 12 bases from J; bases unmatched to any gene: 10. CDR3 sequence: CASSQEYLAGGQFF. CDR3 bases: TGCGCCAGCAGCCAGGAATATCTCGCGGGAGGGCAGTTCTTC.

This chain links TRBV10-3 with TRBJ2-1, with D perhaps TRBD2 (5 bases). Germline V CDR1 and CDR2: ENHRY, SYGVKD. This CDR3 is 12 amino acids long. V lost 6 bases and J 8 bases, leaving 11 bases between the germline ends. CDR3 amino acids: CAISLLEDEQFF. CDR3 DNA: TGTGCCATCAGCCTTCTGGAGGATGAGCAGTTCTTC.

The chain employs TRBV28 and TRBJ2-7, with a possible D match to TRBD1 (7 bases). This CDR3 spans 14 amino acids. Germline loops: CDR1 MDHEN, CDR2 SYDVKM. V dropped 6 bases and J dropped 6 bases, with 18 bases sitting between them. Here the CDR3 DNA reads TGTGCCAGCAGCCGCAGGGGGGTTTACGGCGAGCAGTACTTC. It codes for CASSRRGVYGEQYF.

This chain connects TRBV7-7 to TRBJ2-1; TRBD2 matches 14 bases. The CDR3 length is 15 residues. The germline V gene has CDR1 SSHAT and CDR2 FNYEAQ (reference sequence). Trimming removed 5 bases from V and 7 bases from J; junction bases left unmatched: 4. The CDR3 region has the DNA TGTGCCAGCAGCCCAGGGACTAGCGGGAGTAATGAGCAGTTCTTC. The encoded protein is CASSPGTSGSNEQFF.

The chain carries TRBV10-3 and TRBJ2-7, with 7 bases matching TRBD2. Per germline, CDR1 ENHRY and CDR2 SYGVKD. The CDR3 consists of 15 residues. V was pared by 3 bases and J by 2 bases, with 7 bases of the junction left unmatched. CDR3 protein: CAISDPSGRTYEQYF. CDR3 sequence (DNA): TGTGCCATCAGTGATCCTAGCGGACGGACCTACGAGCAGTACTTC.

This sequence joins TRBV27 and TRBJ1-1; D might be TRBD1 (6 bases). Germline CDR1 is MNHEY and CDR2 is SMNVEV (reference sequence). V gave up 4 bases and J gave up 11 bases, with 17 bases separating them. CDR3 length: 13 residues. CDR3 residues: CASSYSGTTAAFF. CDR3 bases: TGTGCCAGCAGTTACAGCGGGACAACTGCGGCTTTCTTT.

CDR3 nucleotides: TGCGCCAGCAGCCTCGCCGACGGGGTGTCCTACGAGCAGTACTTC. Translating it yields CASSLADGVSYEQYF. The rearrangement joins TRBV4-3 to TRBJ2-7; a possible D gene is TRBD2 (5 bases). The CDR3 is made up of 15 amino acids. V lost 4 bases and J 1 base, leaving 14 bases between the germline ends. Germline V lookup: CDR1 LGHNA, CDR2 YSLEER.